This is a list of T cell receptor beta chains from one sample in a study of T-cell reconstitution after alpha-beta-depleted transplantation in children. MiXCR was run by TCRdb on the PCR reads, yielding one entry per CDR3 protein. The table has approximately 150,000 distinct CDR3 sequences, 7.5% to 9% seen once. The sample consisted of PBMCs, mostly from graft donor cells, taken 180 days after TCRalphabeta/CD19-depleted stem cell transplant. These receptors originate from a female patient aged 2 to 10 who had a stem cell transplant for congenital amegakaryocytic thrombocytopenia, so the T cells may come from the graft donor. CDR3s include the opening cysteine and the closing phenylalanine or tryptophan. Each record gives: J gene, CDR3 length, V gene, clone size, CDR3 protein. Only part of the rows carry a size: once, few, many, or a class if the clone is expanded.

TRBJ2-7,13,TRBV7-9,-,CASSPGTSYEQYF
TRBJ1-1,14,TRBV7-2,many,CASSLIRGYTEAFF
TRBJ2-3,17,TRBV20-1,-,CSARGQDPVLSTDTQYF
TRBJ2-2,13,TRBV20-1,many,CSATLTAGGELFF
TRBJ2-7,17,TRBV15,many,CATSREYGTRFFSEQYF
TRBJ2-3,16,TRBV4-1,many,CASSTILAPSTDTQYF
TRBJ2-3,17,TRBV5-1,-,CASSLGGSAILADTQYF
TRBJ1-1,10,TRBV7-6,-,CASSFPEAFF
TRBJ1-5,16,TRBV6-1,many,CASSEDLLRINQPQHF
TRBJ1-2,12,TRBV12-3/TRBV12-4,many,CASSFPNYGYTF
TRBJ2-1,12,TRBV10-3,many,CAISDSGTSRFF
TRBJ2-2,18,TRBV15,many,CATSQGGLWDRHTGELFF
TRBJ2-1,13,TRBV12-3/TRBV12-4,many,CASSFVVGNEQFF
TRBJ2-1,14,TRBV27,-,CASRGQGRLNEQFF
TRBJ2-3,20,TRBV11-2,many,CASSLRTGGSPSGYTDTQYF
TRBJ2-5,14,TRBV20-1,many,CSATRTARQETQYF
TRBJ2-7,13,TRBV12-5,few,CASGLGGSYEQYF
TRBJ2-2,13,TRBV20-1,many,CSARWQGTGELFF
TRBJ1-3,15,TRBV20-1,many,CSARDPGIGGNTIYF
TRBJ2-2,17,TRBV5-6,many,CASSLEDRAANTGELFF
TRBJ2-1,15,TRBV10-3,many,CAHKPSGRTANEQFF
TRBJ2-5,12,TRBV28,many,CASSNPLETQYF
TRBJ1-1,12,TRBV20-1,-,CSARDAGTEAFF
TRBJ1-1,13,TRBV7-9,many,CASSQGKNTEAFF
TRBJ2-7,13,TRBV5-6,many,CASSLAGADEQYF
TRBJ1-5,14,TRBV15,many,CATSRANSNQPQHF
TRBJ1-5,14,TRBV12-3/TRBV12-4,many,CASSTYGGNQPQHF
TRBJ2-1,14,TRBV29-1,few,CSVSGRSSYNEQFF
TRBJ2-7,13,TRBV7-2,few,CASSLAFAVEQYF
TRBJ2-2,14,TRBV29-1,many,CSGGEAGGTGELFF
TRBJ2-5,17,TRBV27,many,CASSLMAGLAGQETQYF
TRBJ2-1,15,TRBV6-5,many,CASGNLAGGYNEQFF
TRBJ2-3,13,TRBV20-1,-,CSASTANTDTQYF
TRBJ2-1,15,TRBV29-1,many,CSVEDGTGGYNEQFF
TRBJ1-2,13,TRBV3-1,-,CASSHQGSFGYTF
TRBJ2-3,13,TRBV12-3/TRBV12-4,many,CASSIDRRDTQYF
TRBJ2-3,18,TRBV20-1,many,CSATPGAGTGWSTDTQYF
TRBJ2-1,13,TRBV20-1,-,CSARETGYNEQFF
TRBJ2-7,13,TRBV29-1,many,CSALSPVSYEQYF
TRBJ2-7,18,TRBV11-2,few,CASSFPLQRGKSSYEQYF